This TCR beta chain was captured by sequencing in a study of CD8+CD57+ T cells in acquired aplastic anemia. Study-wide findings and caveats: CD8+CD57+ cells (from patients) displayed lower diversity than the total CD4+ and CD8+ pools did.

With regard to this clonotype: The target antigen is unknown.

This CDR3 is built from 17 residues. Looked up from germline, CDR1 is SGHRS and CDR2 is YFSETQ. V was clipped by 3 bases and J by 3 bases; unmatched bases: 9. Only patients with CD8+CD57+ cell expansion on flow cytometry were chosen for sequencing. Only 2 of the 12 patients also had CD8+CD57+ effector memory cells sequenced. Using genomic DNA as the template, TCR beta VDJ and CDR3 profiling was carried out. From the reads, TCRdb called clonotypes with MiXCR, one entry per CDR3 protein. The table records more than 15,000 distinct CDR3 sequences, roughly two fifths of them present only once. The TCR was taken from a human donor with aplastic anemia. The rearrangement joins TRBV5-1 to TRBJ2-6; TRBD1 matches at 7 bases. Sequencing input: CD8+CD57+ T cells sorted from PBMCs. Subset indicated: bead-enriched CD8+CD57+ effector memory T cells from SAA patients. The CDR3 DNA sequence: TGCGCCAGCAGCTCTGACAGGGACCTCCATGGGGCCAACGTCCTGACTTTC. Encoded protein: CASSSDRDLHGANVLTF.